The present T cell receptor (beta chain) was sequenced within a study of blood T cell repertoires in COVID-19. TCRdb keeps only in-frame clones here, not all; method: immunoSEQ multiplex PCR. The table includes under 250,000 clones, 80% to 90% detected once. The ends were cut back, 0 bases at V and 0 bases at J, with 11 bases in the middle. The V gene's germline CDR1 is MGHRA and CDR2 YSYEKL. CDR3 length: 16 amino acids. The receptor was derived from a middle-aged woman who had been exposed to COVID-19. This chain uses TRBV4-1 with TRBJ1-2; D ambiguous. Source material: PBMCs or T cells enriched from blood (not recorded which). In DNA form, the CDR3 reads TGCGCCAGCAGCCAAGATCCCGGGGTATCTAACTATGGCTACACCTTC. Its translation: CASSQDPGVSNYGYTF.